This T cell receptor beta chain was captured in a study of blood T cell repertoires in COVID-19. Background on the study: Specimens from acute and convalescent COVID-19 originated in the United States, Italy and Spain. PBMCs, B-cell-depleted T cells, or T cells provided the cDNA or gDNA that made up the material.

In the authors' workflow: Estimation of nucleated cell counts relied on the amplification of reference gene primers. TCRdb's table, derived via immunoSEQ multiplex PCR, lists solely in-frame clones and lacks some. V and J calls and clone size come straight from that table; D and trimming were deduced from the DNA. The sample has tens of thousands of clones, about 73% seen once. The CDR3 covers 14 residues. V lost 7 bases, J lost 6 bases, and 18 bases lay in between. In germline, CDR1 is LNHDA, CDR2 SQIVND (reference sequence). The chain carries TRBV19 and TRBJ1-1; D may be TRBD1 (5 bases). This receptor was obtained from a woman aged 65 to 85 with acute or convalescent COVID-19. The sequenced sample was peripheral blood. The CDR3 region is CASNHPGGDAEAFF. The CDR3 region has the DNA TGTGCCAGTAACCACCCGGGGGGAGACGCTGAAGCTTTCTTT.